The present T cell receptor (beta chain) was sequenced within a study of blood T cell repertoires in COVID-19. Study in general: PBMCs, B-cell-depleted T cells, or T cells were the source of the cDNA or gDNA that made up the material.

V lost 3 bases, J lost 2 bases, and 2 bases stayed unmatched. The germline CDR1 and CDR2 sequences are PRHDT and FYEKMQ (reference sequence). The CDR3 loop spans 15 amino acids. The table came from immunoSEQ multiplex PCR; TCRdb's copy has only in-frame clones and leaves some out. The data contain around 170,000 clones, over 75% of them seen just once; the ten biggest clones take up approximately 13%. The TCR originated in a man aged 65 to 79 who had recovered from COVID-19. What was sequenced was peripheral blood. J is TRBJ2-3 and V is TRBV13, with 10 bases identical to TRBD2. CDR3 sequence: CASSFGLAVTDTQYF. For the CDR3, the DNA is TGTGCCAGCAGCTTCGGACTAGCGGTCACAGATACGCAGTATTTT.